This paragraph reports one T cell receptor beta chain. Its antigen is not known. Cultured CD4+ T cells had their DNA profiled by the Oncomine TCR Beta short-read assay. MiXCR was run by TCRdb on the PCR reads, yielding one entry per CDR3 protein. The sample records about 15,000 distinct CDR3 sequences, approximately 52% being singletons. Documented treatment: roughly ten-day PBMC culture with coronavirus spike peptide pools or control peptides (ViraFEST assay). Using peptide pools, antigen-specific T cells were expanded in ViraFEST before TCRs were sequenced. The data stem from a study of vaccination and CD4 T cells after COVID-19. In the study overall: Convalescent cases consisted of six males and four females, of whom two were Hispanic. Stimulation of the cells used overlapping spike peptide pools from SARS-CoV-2 and from the common cold coronaviruses HCoV-NL63, HCoV-OC43 and HCoV-229E. Study-wide results and caveats: The median proportion of reactive clones detected only post-vaccination in convalescent patients was roughly 90%.

Germline V lookup: CDR1 LGHNA, CDR2 YNFKEQ. J gave up 6 bases and V 4 bases, and 3 bases lay outside the gene matches. CDR3 length: 13 residues. This chain connects TRBV4-2 to TRBJ1-2; TRBD1 matches 9 bases. The sample comprised CD4+ T cells from blood, cultured in vitro. This TCR derives from a human donor who had recovered from COVID-19. As DNA, the CDR3 is TGTGCCAGCAGCCCCCGGACAGGGGATGGCTACACCTTC. It yields the protein CASSPRTGDGYTF.